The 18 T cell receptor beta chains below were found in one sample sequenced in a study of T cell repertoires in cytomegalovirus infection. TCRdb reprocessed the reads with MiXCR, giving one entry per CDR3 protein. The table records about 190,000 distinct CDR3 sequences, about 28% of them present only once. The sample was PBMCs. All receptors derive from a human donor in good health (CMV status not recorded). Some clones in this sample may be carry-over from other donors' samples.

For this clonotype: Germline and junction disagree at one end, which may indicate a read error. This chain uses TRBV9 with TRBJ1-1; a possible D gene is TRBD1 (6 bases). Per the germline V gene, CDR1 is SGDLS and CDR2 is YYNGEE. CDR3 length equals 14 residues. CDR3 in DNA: TGTGCCAGCAGCGTAGACGAACAACGGCAGGGGCGCCTATTT. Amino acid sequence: CASSVDEQRQGRLF.

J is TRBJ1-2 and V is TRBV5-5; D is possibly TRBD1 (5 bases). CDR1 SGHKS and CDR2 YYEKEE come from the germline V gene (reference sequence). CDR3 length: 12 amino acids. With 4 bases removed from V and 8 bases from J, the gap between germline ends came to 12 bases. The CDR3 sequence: CASSVDTMGYTF. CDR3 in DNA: TGTGCCAGCAGCGTGGACACCATGGGCTACACCTTC.

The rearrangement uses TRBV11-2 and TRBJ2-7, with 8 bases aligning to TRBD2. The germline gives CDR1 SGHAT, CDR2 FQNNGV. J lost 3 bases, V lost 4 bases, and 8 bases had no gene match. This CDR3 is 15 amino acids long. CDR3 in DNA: TGTGCCAGCAGCTGGTCCAGCGGGGGCTACTACGAGCAGTACTTC. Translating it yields CASSWSSGGYYEQYF.

CDR3 protein: CASSETAGDSNQPQHF. The CDR3 DNA reads TGTGCCAGCAGTGAAACGGCAGGGGATAGCAATCAGCCCCAGCATTTT. V usage is TRBV25-1 and J usage is TRBJ1-5; TRBD1 is a possible D gene (6 bases). Germline assignment: CDR1 MGHDK and CDR2 SYGVNS. The length of the CDR3 is 16 residues. V lost 2 bases to trimming and J lost 0 bases, with 11 bases between them.

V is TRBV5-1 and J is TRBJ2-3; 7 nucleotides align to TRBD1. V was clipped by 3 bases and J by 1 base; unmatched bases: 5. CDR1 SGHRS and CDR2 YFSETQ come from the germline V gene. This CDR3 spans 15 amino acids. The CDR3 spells CASSSPGQGTDTQYF. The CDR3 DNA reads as TGCGCCAGCAGCTCACCCGGACAGGGCACAGATACGCAGTATTTT.

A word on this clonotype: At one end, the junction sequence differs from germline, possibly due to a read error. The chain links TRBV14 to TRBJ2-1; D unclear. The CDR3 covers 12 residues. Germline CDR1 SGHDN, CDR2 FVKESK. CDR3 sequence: CASSQVGLRKVF. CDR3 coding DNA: TGTGCCAGCAGCCAAGTTGGGCTAAGGAAGGTCTTC.

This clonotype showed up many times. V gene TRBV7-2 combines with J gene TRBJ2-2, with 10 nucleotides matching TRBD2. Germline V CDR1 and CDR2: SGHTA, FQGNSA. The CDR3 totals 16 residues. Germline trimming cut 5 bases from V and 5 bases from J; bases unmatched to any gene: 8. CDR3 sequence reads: CASSLNPGLATGELFF. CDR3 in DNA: TGTGCCAGCAGCCTCAACCCGGGACTAGCGACCGGGGAGCTGTTTTTT.

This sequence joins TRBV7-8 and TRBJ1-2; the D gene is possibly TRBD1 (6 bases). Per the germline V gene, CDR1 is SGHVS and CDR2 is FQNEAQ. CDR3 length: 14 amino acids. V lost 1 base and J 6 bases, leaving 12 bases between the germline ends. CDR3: CASSLESGVNGYTF. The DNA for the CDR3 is TGTGCCAGCAGCTTAGAGTCAGGGGTTAATGGCTACACCTTC.

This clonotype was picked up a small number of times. CDR3 DNA sequence: TGTGCCAGCAGCTCGCCCTTTGCAGAGACCCAGTACTTC. Translated, it gives CASSSPFAETQYF. The V and J genes are TRBV7-2 and TRBJ2-5; D remains ambiguous. This CDR3 has 13 amino acids. V was clipped by 4 bases and J by 4 bases, with 10 bases between them. Germline loops: CDR1 SGHTA, CDR2 FQGNSA.

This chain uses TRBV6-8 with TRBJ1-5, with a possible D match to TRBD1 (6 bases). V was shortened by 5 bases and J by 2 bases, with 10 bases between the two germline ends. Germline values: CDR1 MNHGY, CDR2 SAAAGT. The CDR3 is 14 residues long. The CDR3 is CASSPTGRNQPQHF. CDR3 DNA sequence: TGTGCCAGCAGTCCCACAGGGCGCAATCAGCCCCAGCATTTT.

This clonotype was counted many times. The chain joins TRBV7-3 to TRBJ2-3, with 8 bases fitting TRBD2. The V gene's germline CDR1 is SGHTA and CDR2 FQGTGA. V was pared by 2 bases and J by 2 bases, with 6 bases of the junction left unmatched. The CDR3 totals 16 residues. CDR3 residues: CASSLGTGGPTDTQYF. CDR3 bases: TGTGCCAGCAGCTTAGGCACGGGGGGGCCCACAGATACGCAGTATTTT.

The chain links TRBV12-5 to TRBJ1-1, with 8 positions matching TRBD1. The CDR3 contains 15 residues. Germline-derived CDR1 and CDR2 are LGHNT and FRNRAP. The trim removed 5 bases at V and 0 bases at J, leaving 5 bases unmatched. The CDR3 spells CASGAGQGLNTEAFF. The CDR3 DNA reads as TGTGCTAGTGGTGCCGGACAGGGTTTGAACACTGAAGCTTTCTTT. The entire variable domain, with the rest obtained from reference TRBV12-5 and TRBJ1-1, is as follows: DARVTQTPRHKVTEMGQEVTMRCQPILGHNTVFWYRQTMMQGLELLAYFRNRAPLDDSGMPKDRFSAEMPDATLATLKIQPSEPRDSAVYFCASGAGQGLNTEAFFGQGTRLTVV.

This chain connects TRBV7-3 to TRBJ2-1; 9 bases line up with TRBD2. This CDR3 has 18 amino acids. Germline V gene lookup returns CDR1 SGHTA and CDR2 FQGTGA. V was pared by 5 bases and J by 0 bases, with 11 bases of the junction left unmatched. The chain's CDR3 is CASSPRTSGRSSYNEQFF. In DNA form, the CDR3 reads TGTGCCAGCAGCCCCCGAACTAGCGGGCGGAGCTCCTACAATGAGCAGTTCTTC.

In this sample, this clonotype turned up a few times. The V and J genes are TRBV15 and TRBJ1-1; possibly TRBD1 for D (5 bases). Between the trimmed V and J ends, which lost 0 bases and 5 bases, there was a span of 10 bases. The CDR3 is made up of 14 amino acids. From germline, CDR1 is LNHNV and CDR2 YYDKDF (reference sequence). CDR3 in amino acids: CATSRDQGETEAFF. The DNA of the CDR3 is TGTGCCACCAGCAGAGATCAGGGAGAAACTGAAGCTTTCTTT.

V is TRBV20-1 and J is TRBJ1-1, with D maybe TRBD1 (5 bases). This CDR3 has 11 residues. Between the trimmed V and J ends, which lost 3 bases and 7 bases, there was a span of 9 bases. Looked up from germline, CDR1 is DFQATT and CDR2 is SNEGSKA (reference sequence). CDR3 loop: CSASQGGEAFF. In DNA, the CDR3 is TGCAGTGCTAGCCAGGGCGGTGAAGCTTTCTTT.

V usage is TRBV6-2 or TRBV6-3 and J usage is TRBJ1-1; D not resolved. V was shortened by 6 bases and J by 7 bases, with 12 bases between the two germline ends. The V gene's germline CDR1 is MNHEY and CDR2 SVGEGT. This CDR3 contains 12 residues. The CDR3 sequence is CASSRRTFEAFF. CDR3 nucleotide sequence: TGTGCCAGCAGCCGGAGGACGTTTGAAGCTTTCTTT.

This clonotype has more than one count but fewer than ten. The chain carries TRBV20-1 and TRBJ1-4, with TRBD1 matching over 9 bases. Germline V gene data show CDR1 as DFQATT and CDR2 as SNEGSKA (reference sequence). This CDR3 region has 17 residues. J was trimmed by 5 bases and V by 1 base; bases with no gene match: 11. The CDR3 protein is CSARGATGGRINEKLFF. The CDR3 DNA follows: TGCAGTGCTAGAGGCGCAACAGGGGGCCGCATAAATGAAAAACTGTTTTTT.

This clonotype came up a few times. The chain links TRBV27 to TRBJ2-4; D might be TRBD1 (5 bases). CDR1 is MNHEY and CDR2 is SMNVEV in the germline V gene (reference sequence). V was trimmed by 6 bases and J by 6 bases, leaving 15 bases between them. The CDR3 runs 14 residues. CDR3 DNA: TGTGCCAGCAGGAGGCCTGACAGCCTAAACATTCAGTACTTC. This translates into CASRRPDSLNIQYF.